The present T cell receptor (beta chain) was sequenced within a study of blood T cell repertoires in COVID-19 (dated by TCRdb to 2018 to 2021). In the study overall: The collaborator samples originated in the United States, Italy and Spain and spanned the acute and convalescent phases of COVID-19. The material from the prospective study consisted of cDNA or gDNA derived from T cells, B-cell-depleted T cells, or PBMCs. The dataset comprised deeply sampled blood TCRbeta repertoires from subjects exposed to, actively infected with, or recovered from COVID-19. A de-identified subject ID, COVID-19 status, age in years and sex were almost always included in the sample metadata. The repertoires were released in a freely available public database meant as a resource for research on the immune response to SARS-CoV-2. Samples came from the ongoing ImmuneRACE study (first 160 participants) plus 1,254 subjects from 6 global collaborators. Where available, HLA class I and class II types were obtained from metadata supplied by the sample provider rather than from assay-based typing. Broader findings and caveats from the paper: The quantity of clinical and demographic metadata differed by source and by participant and was supplied without curation.

V is pruned by 7 bases and J by 5 bases, leaving 10 bases of the junction without a gene match. CDR1 MNHEY and CDR2 SVGAGI are derived from the germline V gene. Including cysteine and phenylalanine, the CDR3 has 14 amino acids. Only the CDR3 DNA is retained, 42 bases long and in frame from the first base. TCRbeta CDR3 regions were amplified from genomic DNA by means of the immunoSEQ Assay, a bias-controlled multiplex PCR. As for how the authors treated the data: Within the assay, amplification of reference gene primers was used to estimate how many nucleated cells each sample contained. To quantify the absolute abundance of each unique TCRbeta CDR3 rearrangement, sequence reads were collapsed and filtered. Productive Simpson clonality was computed per sample as the square root of Simpson's diversity index over productive rearrangements. Drawn from immuneACCESS, this table holds only the in-frame rearrangements with V and J called that TCRdb kept. Clones are partly lost; checked studies trace under half to an unresolved V gene and leave the rest unexplained. V, J and clone size are taken as reported in that table, and D and trimming were inferred from the DNA itself. In all, the sample holds about 290,000 clones, and just under 90% of those were seen once. The top ten constitute 11% of the sample.

One collaborating source in Seattle enrolled patients during active infection and followed them longitudinally through the course of disease. Collaborating institutions collected whole blood in K2EDTA tubes following their own protocols. Collaborator samples were shipped for TCRbeta analysis as frozen whole blood, isolated PBMCs, or DNA extracted from either sample type. In the case of this clone: The clone's antigen remains unknown. No base quality values were provided; no much bigger clone lies one nucleotide off.

Sequencing was done on a sample of peripheral blood. The chain employs TRBV6-5 and TRBJ2-7, with TRBD1 matching 8 junction bases. The receptor's source is a woman in her thirties with COVID-19, enrolled during active disease. The DNA sequence follows: TGTGCCAGCATATTCAGGGGGCGAATCCACGAGCAGTACTTC. It translates to CASIFRGRIHEQYF.